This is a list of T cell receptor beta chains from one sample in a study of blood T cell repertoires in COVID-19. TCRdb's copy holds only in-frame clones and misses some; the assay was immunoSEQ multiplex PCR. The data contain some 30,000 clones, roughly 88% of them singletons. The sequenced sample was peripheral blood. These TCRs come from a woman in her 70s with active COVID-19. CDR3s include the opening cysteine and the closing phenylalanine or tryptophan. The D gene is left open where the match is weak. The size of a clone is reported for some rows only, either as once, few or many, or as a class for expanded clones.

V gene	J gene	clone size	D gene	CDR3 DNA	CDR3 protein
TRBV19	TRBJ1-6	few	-	TGTGCCAGTAGTCCGCAGTCTTCTTATAATTCACCCCTCCACTTT	CASSPQSSYNSPLHF
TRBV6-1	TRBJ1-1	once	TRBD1	TGTGCCAGCAGTGATTGGACAGGGGGCAACACTGAAGCTTTCTTT	CASSDWTGGNTEAFF
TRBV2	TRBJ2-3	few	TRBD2	TGTGCCAGCAGCGCTCGGGGAGCGGGGGCCACAGATACGCAGTATTTT	CASSARGAGATDTQYF
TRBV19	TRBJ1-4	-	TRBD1	TGTGCCAGTAGTACCAGACAGGGCGCCGAAAAACTGTTTTTT	CASSTRQGAEKLFF
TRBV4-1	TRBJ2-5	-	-	TGCGCCAGCAGCCAAGAATCAGGGGAGGGAGAGACCCAGTACTTC	CASSQESGEGETQYF
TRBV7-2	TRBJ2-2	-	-	TGTGCCAGCAGCTTCCTGGGGGCGTCCGGGGAGCTGTTTTTT	CASSFLGASGELFF
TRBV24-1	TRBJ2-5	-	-	TGTGCCACCAGTGACCCTCTGGGGGCTGGGGAGACCCAGTACTTC	CATSDPLGAGETQYF
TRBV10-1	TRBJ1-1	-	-	TGCGCCAGCAGTGCATCTTCAGGGACTGAAGCTTTCTTT	CASSASSGTEAFF
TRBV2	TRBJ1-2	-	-	TGTGCCAGCAGTGAAGGGTGGGCGGGTGGCTATGGCTACACCTTC	CASSEGWAGGYGYTF
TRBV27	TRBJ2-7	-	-	TGTGCCAGCAGTTTTGGGAGGGGGGGCCCCTACGAGCAGTACTTC	CASSFGRGGPYEQYF
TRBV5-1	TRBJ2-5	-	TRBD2	TGCGCCAGCATGACGACTAGCGGTAAAGAGACCCAGTACTTC	CASMTTSGKETQYF
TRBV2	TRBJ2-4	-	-	TGTGCCAGCAGTGAAAGGCGGGTTGCGGACATTCAGTACTTC	CASSERRVADIQYF
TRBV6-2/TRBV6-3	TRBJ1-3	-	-	TGTGCCAGCAGTTTCCGGGGAAACACCATATATTTT	CASSFRGNTIYF
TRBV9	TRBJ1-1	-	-	TGTGCCAGCAGCGCAGGCACGGGGAACCGTTACATGAACACTGAAGCTTTCTTT	CASSAGTGNRYMNTEAFF
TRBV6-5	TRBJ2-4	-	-	TGTGCCAGCAGAGGGGGAGCCAAAAACATTCAGTACTTC	CASRGGAKNIQYF
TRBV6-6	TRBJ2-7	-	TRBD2	TGTGCCAGCAGTCGACAGGGGACTAGCGGAGACTACGAGCAGTACTTC	CASSRQGTSGDYEQYF
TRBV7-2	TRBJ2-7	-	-	TGTGCCAGCAGCTTAGGCCCGACTAGGTCGGGTCTGGGTGAGCAGTACTTC	CASSLGPTRSGLGEQYF
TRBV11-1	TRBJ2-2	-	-	TGTGCCAGCAGCTTAGCTCGCGGGGGCACCACCGGGGAGCTGTTTTTT	CASSLARGGTTGELFF
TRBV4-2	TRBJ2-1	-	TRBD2	TGTGCCAGCAGCCAAGCTAGCGGCCACCCTGGGAATGAGCAGTTCTTC	CASSQASGHPGNEQFF
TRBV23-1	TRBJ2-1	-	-	TGCGCCAGCAGCCCCCCTAGCGCTACCTACAATGAGCAGTTCTTC	CASSPPSATYNEQFF
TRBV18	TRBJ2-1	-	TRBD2	TGTGCCAGCTCACCTAGCGGGGGGATGGATAATGAGCAGTTCTTC	CASSPSGGMDNEQFF
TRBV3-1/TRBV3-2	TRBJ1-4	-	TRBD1	TGTGCCAGCAGCCAAGACCCCACAGGGGGCTTCGGGGGATGGGAAAAACTGTTTTTT	CASSQDPTGGFGGWEKLFF
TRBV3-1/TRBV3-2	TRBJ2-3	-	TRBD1	TGTGCCAGCAGCCCTACAGGGGAAGGAGATACGCAGTATTTT	CASSPTGEGDTQYF